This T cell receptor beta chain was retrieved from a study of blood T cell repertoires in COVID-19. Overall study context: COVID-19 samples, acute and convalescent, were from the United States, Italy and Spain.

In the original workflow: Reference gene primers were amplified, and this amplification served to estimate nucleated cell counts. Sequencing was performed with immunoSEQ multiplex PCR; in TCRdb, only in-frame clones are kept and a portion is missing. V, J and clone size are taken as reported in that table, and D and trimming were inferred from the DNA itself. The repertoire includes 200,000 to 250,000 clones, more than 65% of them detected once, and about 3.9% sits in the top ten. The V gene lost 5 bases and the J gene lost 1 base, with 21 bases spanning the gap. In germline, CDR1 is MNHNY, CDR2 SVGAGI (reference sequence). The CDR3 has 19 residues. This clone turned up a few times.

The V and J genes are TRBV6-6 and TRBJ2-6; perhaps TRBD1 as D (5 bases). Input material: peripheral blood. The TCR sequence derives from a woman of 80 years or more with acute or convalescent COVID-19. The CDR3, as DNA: TGTGCCAGCAGTCTGGATAGGACACAGATTTTATCTGGGGCCAACGTCCTGACTTTC. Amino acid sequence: CASSLDRTQILSGANVLTF.